Here is one TCR beta chain with its context. Its target is not known. The sample originates from a study of cytomegalovirus exposure and HLA in healthy donors. Study summary: In a previous analysis, 110 million or so unique TCR beta sequences were found from some 200 million T cells. Study-level results: Most TCR sequences were uncommon, yet certain public TCRs appeared in many donors.

Germline V gene sequence: CDR1 SGHRS, CDR2 YFSETQ. The length of the CDR3 is 15 residues. Trimming stripped 0 bases from V and 1 base from J, with 10 bases between. Vbeta (60) and Jbeta (13) primers were used in the PCR. Clones were read by immunoSEQ multiplex PCR, and TCRdb kept only the in-frame ones, dropping some. The sample includes 200,000 or so clones, about 81% of them seen just once. This TCR came from a woman aged 18-35 years in good health and CMV-seropositive. V is TRBV5-1 and J is TRBJ1-1; D possibly corresponds to TRBD1 (6 bases). The sequencing sample was made of PBMCs. The CDR3 reads CASSLAGARNTEAFF. Here the CDR3 DNA reads TGCGCCAGCAGCTTGGCAGGGGCGCGGAACACTGAAGCTTTCTTT.